Following are 2 T cell receptor beta chains from one sample sequenced in a study of HIV-infected patients and healthy controls. The repertoire came from unfractionated whole blood and reflected all unsorted peripheral T cells. Alpha and beta constant-region primers primed reverse transcription of around 500 ng RNA. Alpha and beta chain libraries were made separately by chain-specific third strand synthesis with multiplexing indices. One entry per CDR3 protein, called by TCRdb with MiXCR from the 5' RACE reads. The sample lists approximately 13,000 distinct CDR3 sequences, 4.5% to 5.5% occurring once. Sequences were obtained from blood. The receptors stem from an adult in good health.

By proportion, this clonotype is medium-sized (0.01 to 0.1%). The V call is TRBV7-8, the J call TRBJ1-2; D might be TRBD1 (5 bases). With 5 bases removed from V and 5 bases from J, the gap between germline ends came to 12 bases. This CDR3 comprises 13 residues. The germline V gene has CDR1 SGHVS and CDR2 FQNEAQ. CDR3 loop: CASSAQEGYGYTF. CDR3 nucleotides: TGTGCCAGCAGCGCACAGGAGGGTTATGGCTACACCTTC.

Many counts were recorded for this clonotype. The chain combines TRBV5-1 with TRBJ1-5, with D possibly being TRBD1 (6 bases). This CDR3 comprises 16 residues. Trimming stripped 4 bases from V and 1 base from J, with 15 bases between. Looked up from germline, CDR1 is SGHRS and CDR2 is YFSETQ. CDR3 nucleotides: TGCGCCAGCAGCCCCCACGGGCAGGGGAGCAATCAGCCCCAGCATTTT. Translating gives CASSPHGQGSNQPQHF. The whole variable domain, filled in from reference TRBV5-1 and TRBJ1-5, reads KAGVTQTPRYLIKTRGQQVTLSCSPISGHRSVSWYQQTPGQGLQFLFEYFSETQRNKGNFPGRFSGRQFSNSRSEMNVSTLELGDSALYLCASSPHGQGSNQPQHFGDGTRLSIL.